The clone carrying this T cell receptor (beta chain) was seen repeatedly, ten times or more. Its antigen remains unknown. CDR1 is MNHNS and CDR2 is SASEGT in the germline V gene. The CDR3 runs to 13 residues. The trim removed 7 bases at V and 6 bases at J, leaving 6 bases unmatched. TCRdb used MiXCR to call clones anew from the PCR reads. The data show about 45,000 clones, less than 5% seen once. These data belong to a study of metastatic and nonmetastatic thyroid tumors. Study in general: From malignant and benign thyroid patients, repertoires in blood and in tumor or nodule tissue were compared.

Study findings and constraints: Benign nodules reportedly had significantly lower TCR beta diversity than malignant thyroid tumors in blood and tumor.

No patient received treatment before thyroid surgery. The receptor was isolated from a female donor with papillary thyroid cancer or a benign thyroid nodule (not recorded which). Some clones in this sample may be carry-over from other donors' samples. Sequencing was carried out using blood. The chain carries TRBV6-1 and TRBJ2-1, with TRBD1 identical over 7 bases. Here the CDR3 reads CASTKQGINEQFF. The CDR3 coding sequence is TGTGCCAGCACGAAACAGGGGATCAATGAGCAGTTCTTC.